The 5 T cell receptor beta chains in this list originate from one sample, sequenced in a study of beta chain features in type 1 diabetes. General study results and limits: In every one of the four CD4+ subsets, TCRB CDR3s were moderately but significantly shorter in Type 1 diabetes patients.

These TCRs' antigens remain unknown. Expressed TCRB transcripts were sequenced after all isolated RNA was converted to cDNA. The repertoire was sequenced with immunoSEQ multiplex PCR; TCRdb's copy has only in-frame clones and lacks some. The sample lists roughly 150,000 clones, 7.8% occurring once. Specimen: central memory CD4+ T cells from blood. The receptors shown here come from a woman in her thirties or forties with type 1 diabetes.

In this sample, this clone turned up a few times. The chain's CDR3 is CASSQHRGSYTF. DNA of the CDR3: TGCGCCAGCAGCCAGCACAGGGGTAGCTACACCTTC. The V call is TRBV4-3, the J call TRBJ1-2; 7 positions match TRBD1. Germline values: CDR1 LGHNA, CDR2 YSLEER. With V trimmed by 3 bases and J by 9 bases, 4 bases remained unmatched. The CDR3 covers 12 residues.

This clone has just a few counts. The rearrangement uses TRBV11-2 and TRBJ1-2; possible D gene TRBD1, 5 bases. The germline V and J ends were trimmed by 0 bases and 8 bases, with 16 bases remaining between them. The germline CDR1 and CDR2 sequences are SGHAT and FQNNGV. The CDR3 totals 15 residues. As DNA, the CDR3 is TGTGCCAGCAGCTTAGATAATAGGGGATTGAGGGGCTACACCTTC. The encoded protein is CASSLDNRGLRGYTF.

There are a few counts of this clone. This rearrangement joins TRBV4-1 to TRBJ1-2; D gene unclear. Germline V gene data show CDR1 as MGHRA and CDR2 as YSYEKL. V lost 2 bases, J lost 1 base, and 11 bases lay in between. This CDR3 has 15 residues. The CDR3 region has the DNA TGCGCCAGCAGCCAACGCCATGGACTTAACTATGGCTACACCTTC. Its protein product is CASSQRHGLNYGYTF.

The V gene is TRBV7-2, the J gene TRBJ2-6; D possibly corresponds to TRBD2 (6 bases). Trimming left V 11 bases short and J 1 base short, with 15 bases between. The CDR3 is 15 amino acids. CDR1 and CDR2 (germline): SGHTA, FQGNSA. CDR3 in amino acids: CAGRGRDSGANVLTF. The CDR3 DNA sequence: TGTGCCGGACGAGGGCGGGATTCTGGGGCCAACGTCCTGACTTTC.

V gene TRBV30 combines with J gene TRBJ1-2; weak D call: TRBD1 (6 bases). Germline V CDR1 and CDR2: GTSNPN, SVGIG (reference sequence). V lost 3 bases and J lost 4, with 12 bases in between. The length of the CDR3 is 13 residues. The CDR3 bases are TGTGCCTGGAGCGAGGACAGCTTCTATGGCTACACCTTC. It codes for CAWSEDSFYGYTF.